This entry concerns a single T cell receptor beta chain. The antigen is not known. TCRdb redid the calling of the multiplex PCR reads with MiXCR, one entry per CDR3 protein. The sample has 30,000 to 40,000 distinct CDR3 sequences; roughly two thirds are singletons. This sample is part of a study of breast tumors, draining lymph nodes, adjacent tissues. Study observations and caveats: The data were judged consistent with most tumor T cells coming from lymph node and expanding in tumor. Compared with lymph nodes, tumors were less diverse; compared with nontumor tissue, more. Luminal-like breast cancer showed significantly greater tumor-nontumor repertoire similarity than basal-like breast cancer did. That most tumor T cells come from lymph nodes remained unproven.

The CDR3 runs 14 residues. Germline lookup yields CDR1 DFQATT and CDR2 SNEGSKA (reference sequence). V shed 3 bases and J shed 6 bases, with 12 bases lying between them. This receptor was obtained from a female donor with breast cancer. Some clones in this sample may be carry-over from other donors' samples. The sequenced sample consisted of breast tumor tissue. The rearrangement joins TRBV20-1 to TRBJ1-6; the D is unclear. This CDR3 is CSASGDDANSPLHF. DNA of the CDR3: TGCAGTGCTAGCGGAGACGATGCTAATTCACCCCTCCACTTT.